One and the same sample provided the 12 T cell receptor beta chains below, sequenced in a study of T cell responses to AZD1222 COVID-19 vaccine. Some clones are missing from TCRdb's copy, which holds only in-frame ones; the method was immunoSEQ multiplex PCR. This table has around 83,000 clones, about 82% appearing once. Specimen: peripheral blood, collected on day 0 of AZD1222 vaccination. Every receptor here comes from an adult in good health.

The J gene is TRBJ2-7, the V gene TRBV21-1; the table's D call, TRBD2, was not checked against the DNA. TRBV21-1 is a known pseudogene. There are 13 residues in the CDR3. CDR3 loop: CASSNPSSYEQYF. Written as DNA, the CDR3 is TGTGCCAGCAGCAACCCGAGTAGTTACGAGCAGTACTTC.

The V and J genes are TRBV4-1 and TRBJ1-5, with D tentatively TRBD1 (5 bases). CDR1 is MGHRA, CDR2 YSYEKL, per germline. The germline V and J ends were trimmed by 0 bases and 1 base, with 7 bases remaining between them. The CDR3 loop spans 15 amino acids. The CDR3: CASSQETASNQPQHF. CDR3 in DNA: TGCGCCAGCAGCCAAGAGACAGCCAGCAATCAGCCCCAGCATTTT.

This chain connects TRBV19 to TRBJ1-5, with 9 bases identical to TRBD1. The CDR3 runs to 21 residues. With V trimmed by 2 bases and J by 4 bases, 21 bases remained unmatched. The germline V gene encodes CDR1 LNHDA and CDR2 SQIVND (reference sequence). The CDR3 nucleotides are TGTGCCAGTAGTATACCTTACTCCGGGACAGGGAAGGGGCTAGGAAATCAGCCCCAGCATTTT. Residues: CASSIPYSGTGKGLGNQPQHF. The full variable domain, with the rest looked up from reference TRBV19 and TRBJ1-5, is DGGITQSPKYLFRKEGQNVTLSCEQNLNHDAMYWYRQDPGQGLRLIYYSQIVNDFQKGDIAEGYSVSREKKESFPLTVTSAQKNPTAFYLCASSIPYSGTGKGLGNQPQHFGDGTRLSIL.

The rearrangement links TRBV11-2 to TRBJ2-7; D is possibly TRBD1 (6 bases). Deletions cut 1 base from V and 3 bases from J, with 10 bases between. Germline V gene data show CDR1 as SGHAT and CDR2 as FQNNGV. The CDR3 extends over 14 amino acids. This chain's CDR3 is CASSLAQGSYEQYF. The CDR3 coding sequence is TGTGCCAGCAGCTTAGCACAGGGCAGCTACGAGCAGTACTTC.

As to this clone: Its ends do not fully match the called genes, so a read error is possible. The chain combines TRBV6-5 with TRBJ1-1; D is ambiguous. Germline lookup yields CDR1 MNHEY and CDR2 SVGAGI. The CDR3 covers 14 residues. The CDR3 nucleotides are TGTGCCAGCAGTTACTCGAGATCTGGGAACCTAGTGCTCTTT. This translates into CASSYSRSGNLVLF.

The chain couples TRBV5-1 to TRBJ2-5; D is unclear. The CDR3 consists of 12 residues. Germline V lookup: CDR1 SGHRS, CDR2 YFSETQ. V was pared by 0 bases and J by 7 bases, with 7 bases between. CDR3 protein: CASSLESGTQYF. CDR3 DNA sequence: TGCGCCAGCAGCTTGGAATCTGGGACCCAGTACTTC.

The rearrangement uses TRBV5-1 and TRBJ1-5; maybe TRBD1 (5 bases). Germline V gene data show CDR1 as SGHRS and CDR2 as YFSETQ. This CDR3 spans 14 amino acids. The V end was cut by 1 base, the J end by 6 bases, with 11 bases between. CDR3 region: CASSLRQGGQPQHF. CDR3 nucleotides: TGCGCCAGCAGCTTGCGCCAGGGCGGTCAGCCCCAGCATTTT.

This clone was picked up one time. The chain is built from TRBV10-3 and TRBJ2-3; no clear D. Per germline, CDR1 ENHRY and CDR2 SYGVKD. The V end lost 3 bases, the J end lost 5 bases, and 6 bases lay between the germline ends. This CDR3 comprises 12 residues. CDR3 in DNA: TGTGCCATCAGTGATATGCGAGATACGCAGTATTTT. This sequence encodes CAISDMRDTQYF.

The V and J genes are TRBV15 and TRBJ1-1, with TRBD1 as a possible D gene (5 bases). V was cut by 3 bases and J by 1 base, with 12 bases left in between. The CDR3 is 15 residues long. From germline, CDR1 is LNHNV and CDR2 YYDKDF (reference sequence). The CDR3 DNA reads TGTGCCACCAGCAGGCCCAGGGTCACGAACACTGAAGCTTTCTTT. Translation: CATSRPRVTNTEAFF.

This chain connects TRBV28 to TRBJ1-6; D possibly corresponds to TRBD1 (5 bases). V was shortened by 7 bases and J by 5 bases, with 12 bases between the two germline ends. This CDR3 is built from 14 residues. Germline assignment: CDR1 MDHEN and CDR2 SYDVKM. The CDR3 sequence: CASTPGGNNSPLHF. The CDR3 DNA reads TGTGCCAGCACCCCCGGGGGAAATAATTCACCCCTCCACTTT.

This clone was observed a handful of times. This chain links TRBV19 with TRBJ2-1; a weak D match, TRBD1 (5 bases). Deletions cut 5 bases from V and 3 bases from J, with 20 bases between. The CDR3 length is 17 residues. Germline CDR1 and CDR2: LNHDA and SQIVND (reference sequence). CDR3 coding DNA: TGTGCCAGTAGTGGATCCCAGACAGAGAACGACTACAATGAGCAGTTCTTC. Amino acid sequence: CASSGSQTENDYNEQFF.

This sequence joins TRBV19 and TRBJ1-5; 10 nucleotides agree with TRBD1. CDR1 is LNHDA, CDR2 SQIVND, per germline (reference sequence). The CDR3 spans 16 residues. After removal of 8 bases from V and 2 bases from J, the junction contained 9 bases not matched to a gene. DNA of the CDR3: TGTGCCAGTGCAGGGGGACAGGGGTTTGGCAATCAGCCCCAGCATTTT. This encodes CASAGGQGFGNQPQHF.